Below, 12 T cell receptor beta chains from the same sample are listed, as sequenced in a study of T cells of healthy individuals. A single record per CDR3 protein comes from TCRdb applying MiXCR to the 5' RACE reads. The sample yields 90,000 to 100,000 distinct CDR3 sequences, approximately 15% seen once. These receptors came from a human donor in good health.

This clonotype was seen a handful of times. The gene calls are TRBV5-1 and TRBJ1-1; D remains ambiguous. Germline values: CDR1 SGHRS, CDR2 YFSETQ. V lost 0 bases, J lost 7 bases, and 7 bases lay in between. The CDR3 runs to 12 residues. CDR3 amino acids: CASSLGVSEAFF. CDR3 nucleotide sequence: TGCGCCAGCAGCTTGGGGGTCAGTGAAGCTTTCTTT.

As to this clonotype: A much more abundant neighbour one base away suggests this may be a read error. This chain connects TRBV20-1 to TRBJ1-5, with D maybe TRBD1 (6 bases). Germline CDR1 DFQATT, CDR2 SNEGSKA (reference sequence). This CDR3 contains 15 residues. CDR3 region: CSAPIQGNSNQSQHF. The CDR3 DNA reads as TGCAGTGCTCCGATCCAGGGGAATAGCAATCAGTCCCAGCATTTT.

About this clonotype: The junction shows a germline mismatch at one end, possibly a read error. The CDR3 spells CSGDGFLLAENIQYF. Here the CDR3 DNA reads TGCAGCGGGGATGGTTTCCTTTTAGCCGAAAACATTCAGTACTTC. The chain combines TRBV29-1 with TRBJ2-4, with D unresolved. This CDR3 is 15 amino acids long. Germline assignment: CDR1 SQVTM and CDR2 ANQGSEA. Based on the CDR3 plus reference TRBV29-1 and TRBJ2-4, the full variable domain is SAVISQKPSRDICQRGTSLTIQCQVDSQVTMMFWYRQQPGQSLTLIATANQGSEATYESGFVIDKFPISRPNLTFSTLTVSNMSPEDSSIYLCSGDGFLLAENIQYFGAGTRLSVL.

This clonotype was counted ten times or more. Written as DNA, the CDR3 is TGCAGTGCTGACATCAGGGGGAGCAGCTATGGCTACACCTTC. Its translation is CSADIRGSSYGYTF. The chain employs TRBV20-1 and TRBJ1-2, with 7 bases aligning to TRBD1. Per the germline V gene, CDR1 is DFQATT and CDR2 is SNEGSKA (reference sequence). J gave up 4 bases and V 5 bases, and 10 bases lay outside the gene matches. The CDR3 runs 14 residues.

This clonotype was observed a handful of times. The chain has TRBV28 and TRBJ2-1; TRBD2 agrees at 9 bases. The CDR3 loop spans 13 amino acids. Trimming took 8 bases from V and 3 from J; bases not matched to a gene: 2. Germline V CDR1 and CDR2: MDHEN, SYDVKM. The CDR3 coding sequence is TGTGCCAGCGGTAGCGGGGGCTACAATGAGCAGTTCTTC. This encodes CASGSGGYNEQFF.

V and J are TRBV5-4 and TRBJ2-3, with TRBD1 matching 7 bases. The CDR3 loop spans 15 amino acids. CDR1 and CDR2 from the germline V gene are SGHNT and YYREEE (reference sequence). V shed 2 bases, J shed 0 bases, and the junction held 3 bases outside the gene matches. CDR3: CASSFRQGSTDTQYF. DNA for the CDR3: TGTGCCAGCAGCTTTCGACAGGGTAGCACAGATACGCAGTATTTT.

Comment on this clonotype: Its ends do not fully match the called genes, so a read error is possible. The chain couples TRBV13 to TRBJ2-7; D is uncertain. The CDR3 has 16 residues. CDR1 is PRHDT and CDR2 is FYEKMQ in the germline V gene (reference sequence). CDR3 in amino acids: CASSFFPKDGSYKQYF. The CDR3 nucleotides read TGTGCCAGCAGCTTCTTCCCAAAAGACGGATCCTACAAGCAGTACTTC. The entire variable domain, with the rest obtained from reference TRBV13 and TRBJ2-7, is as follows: AAGVIQSPRHLIKEKRETATLKCYPIPRHDTVYWYQQGPGQDPQFLISFYEKMQSDKGSIPDRFSAQQFSDYHSELNMSSLELGDSALYFCASSFFPKDGSYKQYFGPGTRLTVT.

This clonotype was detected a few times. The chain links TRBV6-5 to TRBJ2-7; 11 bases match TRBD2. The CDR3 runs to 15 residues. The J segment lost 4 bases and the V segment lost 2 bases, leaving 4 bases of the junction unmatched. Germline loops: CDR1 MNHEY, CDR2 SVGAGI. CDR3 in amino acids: CASSYTTSGSYEQYF. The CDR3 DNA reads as TGTGCCAGCAGTTACACCACTAGCGGGAGTTACGAGCAGTACTTC.

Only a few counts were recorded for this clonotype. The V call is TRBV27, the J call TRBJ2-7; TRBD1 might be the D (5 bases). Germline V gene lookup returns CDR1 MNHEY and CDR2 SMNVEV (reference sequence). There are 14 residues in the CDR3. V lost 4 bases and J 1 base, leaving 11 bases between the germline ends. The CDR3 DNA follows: TGTGCCAGCAGTTATACAGGCGATTCCTACGAGCAGTACTTC. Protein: CASSYTGDSYEQYF.

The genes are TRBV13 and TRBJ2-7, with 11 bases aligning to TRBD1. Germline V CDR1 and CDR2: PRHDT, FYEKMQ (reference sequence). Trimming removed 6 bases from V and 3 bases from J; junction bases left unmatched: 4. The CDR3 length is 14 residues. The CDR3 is CASRPGTGGYEQYF. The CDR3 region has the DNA TGTGCCAGCAGACCTGGGACAGGGGGCTACGAGCAGTACTTC.

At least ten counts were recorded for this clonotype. The CDR3 is CASSLLTGAESPLHF. For the CDR3, the DNA is TGTGCCAGCAGTTTACTAACAGGGGCCGAATCACCCCTCCACTTT. The V and J genes are TRBV6-1 and TRBJ1-6, with 7 bases fitting TRBD1. This CDR3 region has 15 residues. The V gene end was trimmed by 5 bases and the J gene end by 10 bases; junction bases not matched to a gene: 11. Germline-derived CDR1 and CDR2 are MNHNS and SASEGT.

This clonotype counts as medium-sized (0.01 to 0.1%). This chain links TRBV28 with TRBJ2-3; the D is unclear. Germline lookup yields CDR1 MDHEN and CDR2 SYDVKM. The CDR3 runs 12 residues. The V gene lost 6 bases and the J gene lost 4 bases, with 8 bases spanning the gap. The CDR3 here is CASRPRADTQYF. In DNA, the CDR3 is TGTGCCAGCAGACCGCGCGCAGATACGCAGTATTTT.